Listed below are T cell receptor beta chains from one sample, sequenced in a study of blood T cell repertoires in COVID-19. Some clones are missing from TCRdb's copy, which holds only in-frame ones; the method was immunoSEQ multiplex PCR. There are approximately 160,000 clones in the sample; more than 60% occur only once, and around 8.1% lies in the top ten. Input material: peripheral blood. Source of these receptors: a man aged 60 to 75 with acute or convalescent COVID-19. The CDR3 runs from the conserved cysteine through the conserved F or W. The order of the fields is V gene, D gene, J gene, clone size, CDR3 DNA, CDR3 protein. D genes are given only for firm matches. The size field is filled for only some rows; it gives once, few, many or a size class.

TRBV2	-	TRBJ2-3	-	TGTGCCAGCTCAGCGTTCAGCACAGATACGCAGTATTTT	CASSAFSTDTQYF
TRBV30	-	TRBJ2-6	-	TGTGCCTGGGACAGACCCTTATACTCTGGGGCCAACGTCCTGACTTTC	CAWDRPLYSGANVLTF
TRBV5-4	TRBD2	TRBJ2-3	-	TGTGCCAGCAGCTTGGTGGGGACTAAGGATACGCAGTATTTT	CASSLVGTKDTQYF
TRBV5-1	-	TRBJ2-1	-	TGCGCCAGCAGCTTGCCCAGGGACAATGAGCAGTTCTTC	CASSLPRDNEQFF
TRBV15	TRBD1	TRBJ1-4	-	TGTGCCACCAGCAGACCCGGGACAGGGGGTGAAAAACTGTTTTTT	CATSRPGTGGEKLFF
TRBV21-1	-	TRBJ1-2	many	TGTGCCAGCAGCAAAGGCACAGGGGACTATGGCTACACCTTC	CASSKGTGDYGYTF
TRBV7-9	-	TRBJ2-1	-	TGTGCCAGCAGCTCAGGGGAGGGGAATGAGCAGTTCTTC	CASSSGEGNEQFF
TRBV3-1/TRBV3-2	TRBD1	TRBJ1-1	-	TGTGCCAGCAGCCAAGATCGGACAGGGGGTGCGGGTACTGAAGCTTTCTTT	CASSQDRTGGAGTEAFF
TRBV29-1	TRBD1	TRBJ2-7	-	TGCAGCGTTGAAGTTGGGACAGGGGACCTCTACGAGCAGTACTTC	CSVEVGTGDLYEQYF
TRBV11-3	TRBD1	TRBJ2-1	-	TGTGCCAGCAGTCGTTTCGGACAGGGTGAGGATGAGCAGTTCTTC	CASSRFGQGEDEQFF
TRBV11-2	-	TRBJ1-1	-	TGTGCCAGCAGCTTGAAGACAGTCGGCACTGAAGCTTTCTTT	CASSLKTVGTEAFF
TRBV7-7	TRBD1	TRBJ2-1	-	TGTGCTAGCAGCCCGGGGGCGGGGACAGGGAATGAGCAGTTCTTC	CASSPGAGTGNEQFF
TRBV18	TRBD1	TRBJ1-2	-	TGTGCCAGCTCACCCCCGGGACAGGGACCTAACTATGGCTACACCTTC	CASSPPGQGPNYGYTF
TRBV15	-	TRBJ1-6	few	TGTGCCACCAGCAGAGGACAGATAAATTCACCCCTCCACTTT	CATSRGQINSPLHF
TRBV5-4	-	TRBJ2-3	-	TGTGCCAGCAGCTTAGGGGCTGGGGGCACAGATACGCAGTATTTT	CASSLGAGGTDTQYF
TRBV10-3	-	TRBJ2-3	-	TGTGCCATCAGTCGGACGGACAGAACAGATACGCAGTATTTT	CAISRTDRTDTQYF
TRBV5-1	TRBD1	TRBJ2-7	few	TGCGCCAGCAGCAGGGGGACAGGGCGCTCCGAGCAGTACTTC	CASSRGTGRSEQYF
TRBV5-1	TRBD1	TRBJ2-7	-	TGCGCCAGCAGCTCCGGGACAGGGGGATACGAGCAGTACTTC	CASSSGTGGYEQYF
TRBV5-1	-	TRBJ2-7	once	TGCGCCAGCAGCTTGGGGACGGTTAGGGGCTCCTACGAGCAGTACTTC	CASSLGTVRGSYEQYF
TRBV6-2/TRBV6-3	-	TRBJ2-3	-	TGTGCCAGCAGCCCTCGGACATCTAGCACAGATACGCAGTATTTT	CASSPRTSSTDTQYF
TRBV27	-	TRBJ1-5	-	TGTGCCAGCAGTTCAGGCGCTAATCAGCCCCAGCATTTT	CASSSGANQPQHF
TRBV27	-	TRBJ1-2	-	TGTGCCAGCAGTTTAAGCCCCGGGGTGCACTATGGCTACACCTTC	CASSLSPGVHYGYTF
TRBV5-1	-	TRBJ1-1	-	TGCGCCAGCAGCTTAGGCGAGACAGTGAACACTGAAGCTTTCTTT	CASSLGETVNTEAFF
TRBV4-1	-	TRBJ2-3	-	TGCGCCAGCACCCTGTCCCGTAGCACAGATACGCAGTATTTT	CASTLSRSTDTQYF
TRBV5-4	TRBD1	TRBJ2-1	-	TGTGCCAGCAGCCCGGGACAGAGCTCCTACAATGAGCAGTTCTTC	CASSPGQSSYNEQFF
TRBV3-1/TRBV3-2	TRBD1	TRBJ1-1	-	TGTGCCAGCAGCCCTCGGACAGGGGGCACTGAAGCTTTCTTT	CASSPRTGGTEAFF
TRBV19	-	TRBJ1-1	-	TGTGCCAGTAGCCACCCACGGACTGAAGCTTTCTTT	CASSHPRTEAFF
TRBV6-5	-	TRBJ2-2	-	TGTGCCAGCAGTCCCAGGGGCACCGGGGAGCTGTTTTTT	CASSPRGTGELFF
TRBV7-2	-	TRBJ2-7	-	TGTGCCAGCAGCTTAGGAGGGGGGGCCAAATACGAGCAGTACTTC	CASSLGGGAKYEQYF
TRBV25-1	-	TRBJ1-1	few	TGTGCCAGCAGTTGGGGGGGGCTAGGTGCTGAAGCTTTCTTT	CASSWGGLGAEAFF
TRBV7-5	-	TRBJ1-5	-	-	CVRSTWGQGNQPQHF
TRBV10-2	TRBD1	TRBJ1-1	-	TGCGCCAGCAGTGAACGCGGACAGGGCAACACTGAAGCTTTCTTT	CASSERGQGNTEAFF
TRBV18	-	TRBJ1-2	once	TGTGCCAGCTCACCACGCCTCCAGGGGAATTATGGCTACACCTTC	CASSPRLQGNYGYTF
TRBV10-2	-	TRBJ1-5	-	TGCGCCAGCAGTGAGTCGATGCAGGACAGCCCAAATCAGCCCCAGCATTTT	CASSESMQDSPNQPQHF
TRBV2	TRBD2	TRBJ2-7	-	TGTGCCATTACTAGCGGGGGCAACTACGAGCAGTACTTC	CAITSGGNYEQYF
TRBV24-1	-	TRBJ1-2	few	TGTGCCACCAGTGATTCTGTGACAGGCTATGGCTACACCTTC	CATSDSVTGYGYTF
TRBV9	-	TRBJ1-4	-	TGTGCCAGCAGTCCCCCCGGACAGCTGAATGAAAAACTGTTTTTT	CASSPPGQLNEKLFF
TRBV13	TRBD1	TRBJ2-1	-	TGTGCCAGCAGCTTAAGGACAGGGTACGGCTACAATGAGCAGTTCTTC	CASSLRTGYGYNEQFF
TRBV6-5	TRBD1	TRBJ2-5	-	TGTGCCAGCAGTTACGGACAGGGCGAGACCCAGTACTTC	CASSYGQGETQYF
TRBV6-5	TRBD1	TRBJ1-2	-	TGTGCCAGCAGCCTGGGACAGGGTCTTTATGGCTACACCTTC	CASSLGQGLYGYTF
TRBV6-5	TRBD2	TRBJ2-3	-	TGTGCCAGCAGTTCCCAAGGGACTAGAGCGGGAGATACGCAGTATTTT	CASSSQGTRAGDTQYF
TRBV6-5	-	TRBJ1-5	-	TGTGCCAGTTCCGACGGGAGGGGCAATCAGCCCCAGCATTTT	CASSDGRGNQPQHF
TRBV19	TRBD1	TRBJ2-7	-	TGTGCCAGCGCCGGGACAGTGAGTGAGCAGTACTTC	CASAGTVSEQYF
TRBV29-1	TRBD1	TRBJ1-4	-	TGCAGCGTTGGTACAGGGGATGAAAAACTGTTTTTT	CSVGTGDEKLFF
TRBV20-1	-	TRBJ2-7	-	TGCAGTGCTAGCCATGAGTACGAGCAGTACTTC	CSASHEYEQYF
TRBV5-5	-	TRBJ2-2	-	TGTGCCAGCAGACCACCAATACAGGGCGCGAACACCGGGGAGCTGTTTTTT	CASRPPIQGANTGELFF
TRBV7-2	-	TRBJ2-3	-	TGTGCCAGCAGCTTAGGGGCTTCGCAGTATTTT	CASSLGASQYF
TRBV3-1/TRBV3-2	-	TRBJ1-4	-	TGTGCCAGCAGCCAAAAGGGGGGGGCAACTAATGAAAAACTGTTTTTT	CASSQKGGATNEKLFF
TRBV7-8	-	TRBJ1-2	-	TGTGCCAGCAGCTTAGGTTTTCGGGGGACCCAAAGAAACTATGGCTACACCTTC	CASSLGFRGTQRNYGYTF